This TCR beta chain was found in a study of response to subunit inactivated influenza vaccine. Study conclusions and caveats: The authors proposed limited new T cell recruitment per seasonal influenza vaccination.

TCRdb recomputed calls from the RT-PCR reads with MiXCR, one row per CDR3 protein. The sample yields some 480,000 distinct CDR3 sequences, approximately 11% seen once. The CDR3 spans 14 residues. Looked up from germline, CDR1 is SGHRS and CDR2 is YFSETQ. V was cut by 1 base and J by 11 bases, with 18 bases left in between. This clonotype was detected only a few times. Its cognate antigen is unknown. The clonotype comes from a man aged 50 to 59 who received an inactivated influenza vaccine. This sample comprised PBMCs from blood, obtained about 40 days after vaccination. The V call is TRBV5-1, the J call TRBJ1-1; the D gene is possibly TRBD1 (6 bases). The DNA for the CDR3 is TGCGCCAGCAGCTTGCGAGCGGACAGAGAACGGGCTTTCTTT. It translates to CASSLRADRERAFF.